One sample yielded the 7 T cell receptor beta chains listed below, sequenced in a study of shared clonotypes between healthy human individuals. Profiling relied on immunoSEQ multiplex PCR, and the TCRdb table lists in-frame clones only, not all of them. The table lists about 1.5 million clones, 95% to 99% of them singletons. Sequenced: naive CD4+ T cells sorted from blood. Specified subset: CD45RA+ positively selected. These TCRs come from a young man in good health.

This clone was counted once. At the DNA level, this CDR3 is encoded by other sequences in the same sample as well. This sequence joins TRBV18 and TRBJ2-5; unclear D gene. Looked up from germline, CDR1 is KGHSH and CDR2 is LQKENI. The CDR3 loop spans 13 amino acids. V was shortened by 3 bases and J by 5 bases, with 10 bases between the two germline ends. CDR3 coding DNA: TGTGCCAGCTCACCGGCGGTGGTGGAGACCCAGTACTTC. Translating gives CASSPAVVETQYF. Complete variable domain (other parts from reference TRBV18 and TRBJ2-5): NAGVMQNPRHLVRRRGQEARLRCSPMKGHSHVYWYRQLPEEGLKFMVYLQKENIIDESGMPKERFSAEFPKEGPSILRIQQVVRGDSAAYFCASSPAVVETQYFGPGTRLLVL.

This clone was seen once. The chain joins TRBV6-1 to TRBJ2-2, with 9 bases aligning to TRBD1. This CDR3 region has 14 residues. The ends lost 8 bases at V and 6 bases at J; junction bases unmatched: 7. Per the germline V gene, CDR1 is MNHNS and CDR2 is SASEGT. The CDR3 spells CASRDRVLAGELFF. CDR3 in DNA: TGTGCCAGCCGGGACAGGGTTCTAGCCGGGGAGCTGTTTTTT.

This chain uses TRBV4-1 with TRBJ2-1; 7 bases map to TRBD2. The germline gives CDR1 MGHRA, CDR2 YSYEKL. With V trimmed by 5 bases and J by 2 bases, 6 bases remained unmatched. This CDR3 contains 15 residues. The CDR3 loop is CASSEGLAAYNEQFF. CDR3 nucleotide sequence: TGCGCCAGCAGCGAAGGTCTAGCGGCCTACAATGAGCAGTTCTTC.

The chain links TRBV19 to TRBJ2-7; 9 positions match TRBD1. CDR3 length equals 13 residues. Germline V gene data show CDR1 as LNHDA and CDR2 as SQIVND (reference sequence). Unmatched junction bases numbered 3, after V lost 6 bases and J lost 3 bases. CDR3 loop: CASRPTGGYEQYF. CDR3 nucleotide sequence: TGTGCCAGTAGACCGACAGGGGGCTACGAGCAGTACTTC.

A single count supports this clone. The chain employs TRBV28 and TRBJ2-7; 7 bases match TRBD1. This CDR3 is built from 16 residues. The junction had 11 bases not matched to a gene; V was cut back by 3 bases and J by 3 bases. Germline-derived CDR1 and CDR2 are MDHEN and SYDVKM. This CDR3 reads CASSLAGGFGNYEQYF. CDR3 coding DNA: TGTGCCAGCAGTTTGGCAGGGGGATTTGGGAACTACGAGCAGTACTTC.

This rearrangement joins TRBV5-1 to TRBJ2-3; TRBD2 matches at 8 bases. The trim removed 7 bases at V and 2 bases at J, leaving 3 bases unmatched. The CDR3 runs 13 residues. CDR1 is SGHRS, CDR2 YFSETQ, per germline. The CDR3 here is CASFSGITDTQYF. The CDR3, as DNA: TGCGCCAGCTTTAGCGGGATCACAGATACGCAGTATTTT.

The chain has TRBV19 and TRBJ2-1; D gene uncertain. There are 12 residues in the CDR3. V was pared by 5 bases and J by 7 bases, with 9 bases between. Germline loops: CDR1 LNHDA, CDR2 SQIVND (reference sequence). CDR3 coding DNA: TGTGCCAGTAGTCTTCAAGCTAATGAGCAGTTCTTC. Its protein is CASSLQANEQFF.